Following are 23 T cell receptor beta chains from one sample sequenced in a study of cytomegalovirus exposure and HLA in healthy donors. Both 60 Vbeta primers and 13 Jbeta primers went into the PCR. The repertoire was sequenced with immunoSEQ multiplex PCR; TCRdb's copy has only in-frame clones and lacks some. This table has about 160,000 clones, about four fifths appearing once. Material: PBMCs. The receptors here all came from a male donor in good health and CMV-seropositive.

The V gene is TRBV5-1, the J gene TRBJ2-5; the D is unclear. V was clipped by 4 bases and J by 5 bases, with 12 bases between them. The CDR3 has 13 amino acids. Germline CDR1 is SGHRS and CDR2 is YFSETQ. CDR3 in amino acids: CASSPDGWETQYF. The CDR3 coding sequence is TGCGCCAGCAGCCCAGACGGGTGGGAGACCCAGTACTTC. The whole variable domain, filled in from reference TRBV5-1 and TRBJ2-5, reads KAGVTQTPRYLIKTRGQQVTLSCSPISGHRSVSWYQQTPGQGLQFLFEYFSETQRNKGNFPGRFSGRQFSNSRSEMNVSTLELGDSALYLCASSPDGWETQYFGPGTRLLVL.

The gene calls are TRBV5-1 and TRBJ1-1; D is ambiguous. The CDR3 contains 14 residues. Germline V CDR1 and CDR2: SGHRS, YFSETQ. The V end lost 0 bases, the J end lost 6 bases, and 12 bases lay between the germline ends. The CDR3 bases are TGCGCCAGCAGCTTGGGCCCAGGTAACCCTGAAGCTTTCTTT. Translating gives CASSLGPGNPEAFF. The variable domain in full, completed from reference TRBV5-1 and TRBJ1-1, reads KAGVTQTPRYLIKTRGQQVTLSCSPISGHRSVSWYQQTPGQGLQFLFEYFSETQRNKGNFPGRFSGRQFSNSRSEMNVSTLELGDSALYLCASSLGPGNPEAFFGQGTRLTVV.

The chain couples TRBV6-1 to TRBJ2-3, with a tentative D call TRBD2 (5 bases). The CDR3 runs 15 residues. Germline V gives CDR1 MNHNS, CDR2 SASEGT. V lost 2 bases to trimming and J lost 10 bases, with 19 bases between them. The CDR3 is CASSEIFTSPRAQYF. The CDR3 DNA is TGTGCCAGCAGTGAAATTTTTACATCCCCGCGGGCGCAGTATTTT.

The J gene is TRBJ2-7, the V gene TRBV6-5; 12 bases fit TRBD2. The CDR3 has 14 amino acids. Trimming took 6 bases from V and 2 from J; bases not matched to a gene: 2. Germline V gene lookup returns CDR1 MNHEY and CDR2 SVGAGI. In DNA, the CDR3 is TGTGCCAGCAGGCGGACTAGCGGGACCTACGAGCAGTACTTC. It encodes CASRRTSGTYEQYF.

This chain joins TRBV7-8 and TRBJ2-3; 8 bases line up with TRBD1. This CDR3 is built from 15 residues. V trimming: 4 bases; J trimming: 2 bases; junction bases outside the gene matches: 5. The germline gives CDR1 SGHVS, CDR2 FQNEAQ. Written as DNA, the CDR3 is TGTGCCAGCAGCTACTTGGGACAGGTCACAGATACGCAGTATTTT. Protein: CASSYLGQVTDTQYF.

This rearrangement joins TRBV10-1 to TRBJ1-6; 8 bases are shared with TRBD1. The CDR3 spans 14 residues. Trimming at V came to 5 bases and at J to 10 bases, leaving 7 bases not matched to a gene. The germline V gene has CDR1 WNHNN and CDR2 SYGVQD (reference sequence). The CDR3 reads CASSTGQGGSPLHF. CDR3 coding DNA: TGCGCCAGCAGTACCGGACAGGGAGGGTCACCCCTCCACTTT.

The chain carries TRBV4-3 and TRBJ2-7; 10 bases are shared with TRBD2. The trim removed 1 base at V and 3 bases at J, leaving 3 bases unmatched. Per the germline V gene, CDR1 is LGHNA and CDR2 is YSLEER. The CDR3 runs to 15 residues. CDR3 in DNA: TGCGCCAGCAGCCAAGGGACTAGCGGAGACTACGAGCAGTACTTC. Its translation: CASSQGTSGDYEQYF.

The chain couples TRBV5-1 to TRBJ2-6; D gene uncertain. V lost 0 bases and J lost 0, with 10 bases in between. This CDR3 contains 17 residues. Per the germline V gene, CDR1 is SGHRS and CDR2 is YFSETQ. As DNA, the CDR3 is TGCGCCAGCAGCTTGGTTAGCCTTAGCTCTGGGGCCAACGTCCTGACTTTC. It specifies CASSLVSLSSGANVLTF.

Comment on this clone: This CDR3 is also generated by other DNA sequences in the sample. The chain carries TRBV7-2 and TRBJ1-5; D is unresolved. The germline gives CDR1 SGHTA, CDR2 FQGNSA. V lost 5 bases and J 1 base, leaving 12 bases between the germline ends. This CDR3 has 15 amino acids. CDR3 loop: CASSPQGGSNQPQHF. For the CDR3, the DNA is TGTGCCAGCAGCCCACAAGGAGGGAGCAATCAGCCCCAGCATTTT.

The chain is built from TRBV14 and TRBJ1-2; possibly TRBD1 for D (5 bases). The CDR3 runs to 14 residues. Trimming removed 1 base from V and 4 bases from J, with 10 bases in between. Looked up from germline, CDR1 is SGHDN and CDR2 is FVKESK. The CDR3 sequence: CASSQGGTVYGYTF. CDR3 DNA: TGTGCCAGCAGCCAAGGCGGGACGGTCTATGGCTACACCTTC.

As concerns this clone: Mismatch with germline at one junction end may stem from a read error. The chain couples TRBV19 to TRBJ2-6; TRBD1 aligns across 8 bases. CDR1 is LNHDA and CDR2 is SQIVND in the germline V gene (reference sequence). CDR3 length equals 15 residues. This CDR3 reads CASSLRQTGANGLTF. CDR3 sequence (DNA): TGTGCCAGTAGTCTAAGACAGACAGGGGCCAACGGCCTGACTTTC.

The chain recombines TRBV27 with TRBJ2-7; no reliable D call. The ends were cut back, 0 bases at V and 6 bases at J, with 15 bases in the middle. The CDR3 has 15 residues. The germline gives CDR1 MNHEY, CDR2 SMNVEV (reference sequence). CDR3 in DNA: TGTGCCAGCAGTTTATCGGAGCGTCCTAGACTCGAGCAGTACTTC. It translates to CASSLSERPRLEQYF.

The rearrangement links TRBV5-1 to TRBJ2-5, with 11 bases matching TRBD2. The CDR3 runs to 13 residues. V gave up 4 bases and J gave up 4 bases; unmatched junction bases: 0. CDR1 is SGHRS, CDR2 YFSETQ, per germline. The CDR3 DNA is TGCGCCAGCAGCGGGACTAGCGGAGAGACCCAGTACTTC. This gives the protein CASSGTSGETQYF.

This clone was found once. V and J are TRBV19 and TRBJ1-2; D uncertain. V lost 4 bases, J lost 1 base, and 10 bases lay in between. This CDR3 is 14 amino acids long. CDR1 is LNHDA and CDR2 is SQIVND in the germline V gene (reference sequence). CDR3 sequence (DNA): TGTGCCAGTAGTAGCCATTCACTTAACTATGGCTACACCTTC. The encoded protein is CASSSHSLNYGYTF.

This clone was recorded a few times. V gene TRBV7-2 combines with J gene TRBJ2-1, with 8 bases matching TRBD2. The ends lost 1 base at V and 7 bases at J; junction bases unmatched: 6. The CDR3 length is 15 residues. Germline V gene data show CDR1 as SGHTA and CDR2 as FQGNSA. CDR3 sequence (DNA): TGTGCCAGCAGCTTAGGCGGGGGGCCGTATAATGAGCAGTTCTTC. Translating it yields CASSLGGGPYNEQFF.

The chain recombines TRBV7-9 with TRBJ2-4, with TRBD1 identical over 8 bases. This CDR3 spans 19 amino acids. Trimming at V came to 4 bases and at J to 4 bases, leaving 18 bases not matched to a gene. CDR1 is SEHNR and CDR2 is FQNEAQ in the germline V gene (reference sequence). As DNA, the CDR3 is TGTGCCAGCAGCTCCCCGGCGGCAGGGGGCGAATCCCGAAAAAACATTCAGTACTTC. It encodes CASSSPAAGGESRKNIQYF.

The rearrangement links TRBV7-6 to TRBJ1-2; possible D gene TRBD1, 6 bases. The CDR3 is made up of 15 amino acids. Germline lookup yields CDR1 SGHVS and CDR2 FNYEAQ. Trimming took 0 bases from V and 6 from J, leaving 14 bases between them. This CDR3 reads CASSLAVRGTNGYTF. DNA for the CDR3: TGTGCCAGCAGCTTAGCGGTCAGGGGAACCAATGGCTACACCTTC.

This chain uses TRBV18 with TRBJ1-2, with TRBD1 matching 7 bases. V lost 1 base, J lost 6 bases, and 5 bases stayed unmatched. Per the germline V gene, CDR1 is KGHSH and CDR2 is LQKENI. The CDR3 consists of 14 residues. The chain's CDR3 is CASSPRQGSDGYTF. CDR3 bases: TGTGCCAGCTCACCACGACAGGGAAGCGATGGCTACACCTTC.

The CDR3: CASSESGIGTGSYEQYF. CDR3 coding DNA: TGCGCCAGCAGTGAGTCAGGTATTGGGACAGGGTCCTACGAGCAGTACTTC. The J gene is TRBJ2-7, the V gene TRBV10-2, with 9 nucleotides matching TRBD1. The CDR3 covers 17 residues. J was trimmed by 1 base and V by 0 bases; bases with no gene match: 7. Germline loops: CDR1 WSHSY, CDR2 SAAADI.

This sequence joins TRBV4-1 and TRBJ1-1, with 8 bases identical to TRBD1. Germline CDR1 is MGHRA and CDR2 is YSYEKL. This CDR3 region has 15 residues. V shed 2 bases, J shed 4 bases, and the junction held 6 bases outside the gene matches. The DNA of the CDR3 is TGCGCCAGCAGCCAAAGCCAGGGGGCGACCACTGAAGCTTTCTTT. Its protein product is CASSQSQGATTEAFF.

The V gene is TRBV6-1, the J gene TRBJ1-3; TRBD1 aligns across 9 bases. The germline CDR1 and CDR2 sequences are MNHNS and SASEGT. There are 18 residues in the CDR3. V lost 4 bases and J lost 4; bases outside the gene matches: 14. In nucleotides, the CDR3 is TGTGCCAGCAGTGCCCTCGTCACAGGGGGCGCGTTCGGAAACACCATATATTTT. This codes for CASSALVTGGAFGNTIYF.

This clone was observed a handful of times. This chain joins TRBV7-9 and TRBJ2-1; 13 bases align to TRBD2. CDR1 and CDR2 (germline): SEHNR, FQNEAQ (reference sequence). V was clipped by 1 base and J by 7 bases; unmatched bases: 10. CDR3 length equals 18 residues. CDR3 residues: CASSLGTSGSRRGNEQFF. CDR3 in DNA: TGTGCCAGCAGCTTAGGGACTAGCGGGAGTCGAAGGGGGAATGAGCAGTTCTTC.

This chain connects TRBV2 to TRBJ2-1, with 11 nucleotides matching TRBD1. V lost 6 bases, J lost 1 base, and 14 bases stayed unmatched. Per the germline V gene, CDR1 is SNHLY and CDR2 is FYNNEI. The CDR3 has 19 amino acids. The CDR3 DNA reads TGTGCCAGCAGCGGACAGGGGGCGTCGGTCGTATGGTCCTACAATGAGCAGTTCTTC. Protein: CASSGQGASVVWSYNEQFF.